The 15 T cell receptor beta chains reported below all come from one sample, sequenced in a study of T cell repertoires and HLA-DP antigens. Their target antigens are unknown. Sequencing was performed with immunoSEQ multiplex PCR; in TCRdb, only in-frame clones are kept and a portion is missing. Here the sample spans some 120,000 clones, 90% to 95% being singletons. Material for sequencing was CD4+ T cells from PBMCs. All receptors derive from a woman between 18 and 30 years old in good health and CMV-seronegative.

The rearrangement joins TRBV6-5 to TRBJ1-2; 10 bases fit TRBD1. The CDR3 loop spans 15 amino acids. CDR1 is MNHEY, CDR2 SVGAGI, per germline. V gave up 2 bases and J gave up 4 bases; unmatched junction bases: 4. CDR3 region: CASSYRGQGTYGYTF. CDR3 bases: TGTGCCAGCAGTTACAGGGGACAGGGGACCTATGGCTACACCTTC.

Only one count was recorded for this clone. V gene TRBV28 combines with J gene TRBJ1-4; D remains ambiguous. From germline, CDR1 is MDHEN and CDR2 SYDVKM. The length of the CDR3 is 14 residues. V shed 3 bases and J shed 5 bases, with 10 bases lying between them. Here the CDR3 reads CASSFGRRNEKLFF. The CDR3 DNA sequence: TGTGCCAGCAGTTTCGGTAGGAGGAATGAAAAACTGTTTTTT. The whole variable domain, filled in from reference TRBV28 and TRBJ1-4, reads DVKVTQSSRYLVKRTGEKVFLECVQDMDHENMFWYRQDPGLGLRLIYFSYDVKMKEKGDIPEGYSVSREKKERFSLILESASTNQTSMYLCASSFGRRNEKLFFGSGTQLSVL.

The gene calls are TRBV6-5 and TRBJ2-4; 9 nucleotides line up with TRBD1. Trimming cost V 6 bases and J 6 bases; bases outside gene matches: 6. Germline lookup yields CDR1 MNHEY and CDR2 SVGAGI. There are 14 residues in the CDR3. CDR3 residues: CASRSGQGTNIQYF. CDR3 nucleotides: TGTGCCAGCAGGTCGGGACAGGGAACAAACATTCAGTACTTC.

The rearrangement links TRBV30 to TRBJ2-1; D is tentatively TRBD1 or TRBD2 (5 bases each). V lost 2 bases and J lost 2, with 10 bases in between. Germline V lookup: CDR1 GTSNPN, CDR2 SVGIG (reference sequence). CDR3 length: 14 amino acids. CDR3 coding DNA: TGTGCCTGGAGTCCCGGGGCTACCTACAATGAGCAGTTCTTC. It is translated as CAWSPGATYNEQFF.

The J gene is TRBJ1-6, the V gene TRBV5-4; D ambiguous. V was clipped by 1 base and J by 1 base, with 12 bases between them. The germline V gene has CDR1 SGHNT and CDR2 YYREEE (reference sequence). The CDR3 is 17 amino acids. The CDR3 region has the DNA TGTGCCAGCAGCTTGCCGGGCTCCGGGTCCTATAATTCACCCCTCCACTTT. Protein product: CASSLPGSGSYNSPLHF. Based on the CDR3 plus reference TRBV5-4 and TRBJ1-6, the full variable domain is ETGVTQSPTHLIKTRGQQVTLRCSSQSGHNTVSWYQQALGQGPQFIFQYYREEENGRGNFPPRFSGLQFPNYSSELNVNALELDDSALYLCASSLPGSGSYNSPLHFGNGTRLTVT.

The chain uses TRBV28 and TRBJ1-5; no clear D. V shed 4 bases and J shed 2 bases, with 12 bases lying between them. CDR1 MDHEN and CDR2 SYDVKM come from the germline V gene. There are 15 residues in the CDR3. CDR3 nucleotides: TGTGCCAGCAGTTCTCTTGACGGGGGCAATCAGCCCCAGCATTTT. This gives the protein CASSSLDGGNQPQHF.

The rearrangement links TRBV2 to TRBJ1-5; tentative D call: TRBD1 (6 bases). Germline values: CDR1 SNHLY, CDR2 FYNNEI. V was pared by 7 bases and J by 6 bases, with 16 bases between. The length of the CDR3 is 14 residues. CDR3 loop: CASIPDRMGQPQHF. The CDR3 DNA reads as TGTGCCAGCATTCCAGACAGGATGGGTCAGCCCCAGCATTTT.

The chain has TRBV10-1 and TRBJ2-3; the match to TRBD2 covers 8 bases. From germline, CDR1 is WNHNN and CDR2 SYGVQD (reference sequence). V lost 6 bases to trimming and J lost 2 bases; unmatched junction nucleotides: 4. The CDR3 has 14 amino acids. In nucleotides, the CDR3 is TGCGCCAGCAGCAGACTAGCGCCCACAGATACGCAGTATTTT. It encodes CASSRLAPTDTQYF.

This clone was recorded once. This chain joins TRBV29-1 and TRBJ1-1, with D perhaps TRBD1 (6 bases). Looked up from germline, CDR1 is SQVTM and CDR2 is ANQGSEA. This CDR3 region has 14 residues. V was pared by 1 base and J by 4 bases, with 13 bases between. The DNA for the CDR3 is TGCAGCGTTGAAGCCCGCAGGGGTAGCACTGAAGCTTTCTTT. Its protein product is CSVEARRGSTEAFF.

The rearrangement uses TRBV2 and TRBJ2-3; 10 bases fit TRBD2. CDR1 SNHLY and CDR2 FYNNEI come from the germline V gene. The CDR3 totals 15 residues. Losses at the gene ends were 4 bases for V and 5 bases for J; bases not matched to a gene: 6. CDR3 nucleotide sequence: TGTGCCAGCAGTGTGGAGGGACTAGCGTTAGATACGCAGTATTTT. This gives the protein CASSVEGLALDTQYF. The full variable domain, its missing parts supplied by reference TRBV2 and TRBJ2-3, is EPEVTQTPSHQVTQMGQEVILRCVPISNHLYFYWYRQILGQKVEFLVSFYNNEISEKSEIFDDQFSVERPDGSNFTLKIRSTKLEDSAMYFCASSVEGLALDTQYFGPGTRLTVL.

V gene TRBV29-1 combines with J gene TRBJ1-2; maybe TRBD1 (6 bases). The CDR3 contains 12 residues. V was trimmed by 4 bases and J by 8 bases, leaving 14 bases between them. Germline V CDR1 and CDR2: SQVTM, ANQGSEA. In nucleotides, the CDR3 is TGCAGCGTTGGAGGGGGGTTCGGGGGCTACACCTTC. Amino acids: CSVGGGFGGYTF.

This clone appeared once. The rearrangement uses TRBV13 and TRBJ2-1; a possible D gene is TRBD1 (5 bases). Germline CDR1 PRHDT, CDR2 FYEKMQ (reference sequence). The CDR3 consists of 15 residues. Trimming pared 4 bases from V and 6 bases from J, leaving 16 bases between. The CDR3 bases are TGTGCCAGCAGCTCTCTCCAGGGTTTGGGCAATGAGCAGTTCTTC. Amino acids: CASSSLQGLGNEQFF.

This sequence joins TRBV10-2 and TRBJ2-2; D may correspond to TRBD1 or TRBD2 (5 bases each). In germline, CDR1 is WSHSY, CDR2 SAAADI. Trimming shortened V by 5 bases and J by 3 bases, and 19 bases separated the two germline ends. CDR3 length: 17 amino acids. The CDR3 nucleotides are TGCGCCAGCAGTAGGACTCGGACATATTCCTACACCGGGGAGCTGTTTTTT. Protein product: CASSRTRTYSYTGELFF.

The chain links TRBV30 to TRBJ2-7; D is ambiguous. The germline V gene encodes CDR1 GTSNPN and CDR2 SVGIG (reference sequence). This CDR3 is built from 15 residues. Trimming removed 3 bases from V and 2 bases from J, with 17 bases in between. CDR3 region: CAWSPLSLITYEQYF. The CDR3 nucleotides read TGTGCCTGGAGCCCTCTCTCGTTGATAACCTACGAGCAGTACTTC.

The genes are TRBV5-1 and TRBJ2-1, with D uncertain. Germline V gene data show CDR1 as SGHRS and CDR2 as YFSETQ. The CDR3 loop spans 13 amino acids. The V end lost 0 bases, the J end lost 1 base, and 2 bases lay between the germline ends. Written as DNA, the CDR3 is TGCGCCAGCAGCTTGGGTTCCTACAATGAGCAGTTCTTC. It encodes CASSLGSYNEQFF.